Sequencing of this T cell receptor beta chain was carried out in a study of blood T cell repertoires in COVID-19. Study details: Sample material is recorded as cDNA or gDNA derived from T cells, B-cell-depleted T cells, or PBMCs.

Which cohort a participant joined came from the clinical history participants gave. Methods used by the authors: For nucleated cells, counts were estimated from reference gene primer amplification. Repertoires were generated with immunoSEQ multiplex PCR, while TCRdb's copy carries only in-frame clones and drops some. V, J and clone size were drawn from that table, and D and trimming were deduced from the DNA. This table holds approximately 250,000 clones, over 80% found once. Trimming shortened V by 3 bases and J by 7 bases, and 12 bases separated the two germline ends. The CDR3 totals 13 residues. Germline CDR1 reads MDHEN; CDR2 reads SYDVKM.

Sequencing was performed on PBMCs or T cells enriched from blood (not recorded which). The chain joins TRBV28 to TRBJ1-2; tentatively, D is TRBD1 (6 bases). The receptor comes from a woman aged 25 to 39 with acute COVID-19. For the CDR3, the DNA is TGTGCCAGCAGTTTGTCAGGGGAAGGTGGCTACACCTTC. Amino acid sequence: CASSLSGEGGYTF.